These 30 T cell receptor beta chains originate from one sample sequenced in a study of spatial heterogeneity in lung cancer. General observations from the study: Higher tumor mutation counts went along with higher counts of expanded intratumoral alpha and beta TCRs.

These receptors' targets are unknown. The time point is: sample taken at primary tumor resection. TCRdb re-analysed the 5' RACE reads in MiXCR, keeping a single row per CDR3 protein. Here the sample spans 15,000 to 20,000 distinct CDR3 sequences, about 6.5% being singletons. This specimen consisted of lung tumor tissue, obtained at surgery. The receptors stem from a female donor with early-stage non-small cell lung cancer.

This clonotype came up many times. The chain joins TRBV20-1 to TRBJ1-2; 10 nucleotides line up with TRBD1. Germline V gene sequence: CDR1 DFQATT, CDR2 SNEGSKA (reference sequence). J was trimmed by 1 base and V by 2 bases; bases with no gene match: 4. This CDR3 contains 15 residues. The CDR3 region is CSARSRDRGNYGYTF. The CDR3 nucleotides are TGCAGTGCTAGAAGTAGGGACAGGGGTAACTATGGCTACACCTTC.

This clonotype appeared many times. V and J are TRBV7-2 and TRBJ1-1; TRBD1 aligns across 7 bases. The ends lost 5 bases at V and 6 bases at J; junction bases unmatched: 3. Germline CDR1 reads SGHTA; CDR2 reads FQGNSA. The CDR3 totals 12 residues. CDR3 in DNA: TGTGCCAGCAGCACGGACAGGTCTGAAGCTTTCTTT. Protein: CASSTDRSEAFF.

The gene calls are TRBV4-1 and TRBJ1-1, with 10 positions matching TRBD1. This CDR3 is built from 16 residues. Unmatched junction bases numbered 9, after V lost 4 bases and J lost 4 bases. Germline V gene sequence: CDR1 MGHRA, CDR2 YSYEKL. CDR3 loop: CASSLRDRGSTTEAFF. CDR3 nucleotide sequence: TGCGCCAGCAGCCTCCGGGACAGGGGTAGTACCACTGAAGCTTTCTTT.

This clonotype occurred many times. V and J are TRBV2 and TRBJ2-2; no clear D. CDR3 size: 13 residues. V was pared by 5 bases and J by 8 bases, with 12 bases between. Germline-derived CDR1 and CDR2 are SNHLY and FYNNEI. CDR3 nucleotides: TGTGCCAGCAGTTTGTATATGGAGGGGGAGCTGTTTTTT. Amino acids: CASSLYMEGELFF.

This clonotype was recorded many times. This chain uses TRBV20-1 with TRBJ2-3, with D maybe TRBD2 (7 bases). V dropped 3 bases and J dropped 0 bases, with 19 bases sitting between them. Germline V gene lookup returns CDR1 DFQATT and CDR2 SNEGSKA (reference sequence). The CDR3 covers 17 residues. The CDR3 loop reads CSASVKGGGLSTDTQYF. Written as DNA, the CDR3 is TGCAGTGCTAGTGTCAAAGGGGGGGGCCTTAGCACAGATACGCAGTATTTT.

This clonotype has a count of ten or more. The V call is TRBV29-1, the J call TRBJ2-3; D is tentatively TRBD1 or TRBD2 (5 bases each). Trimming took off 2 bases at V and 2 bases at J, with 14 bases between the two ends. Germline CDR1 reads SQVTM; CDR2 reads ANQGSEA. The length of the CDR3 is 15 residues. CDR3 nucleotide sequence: TGCAGCGTTGAATGGCAGGGAGTGTCCACAGATACGCAGTATTTT. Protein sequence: CSVEWQGVSTDTQYF.

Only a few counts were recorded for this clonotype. The chain's CDR3 is CSVVGTGGTYEQYF. The CDR3 region has the DNA TGCAGCGTTGTCGGGACAGGGGGGACTTACGAGCAGTACTTC. The V gene is TRBV29-1, the J gene TRBJ2-7; 11 nucleotides agree with TRBD1. Per the germline V gene, CDR1 is SQVTM and CDR2 is ANQGSEA. V was clipped by 4 bases and J by 4 bases; unmatched bases: 6. The CDR3 runs 14 residues.

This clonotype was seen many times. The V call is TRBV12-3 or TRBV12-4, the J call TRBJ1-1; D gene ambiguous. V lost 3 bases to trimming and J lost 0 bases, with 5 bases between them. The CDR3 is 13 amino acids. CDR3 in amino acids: CASSLNVNTEAFF. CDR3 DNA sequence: TGTGCCAGCAGTTTGAATGTGAACACTGAAGCTTTCTTT.

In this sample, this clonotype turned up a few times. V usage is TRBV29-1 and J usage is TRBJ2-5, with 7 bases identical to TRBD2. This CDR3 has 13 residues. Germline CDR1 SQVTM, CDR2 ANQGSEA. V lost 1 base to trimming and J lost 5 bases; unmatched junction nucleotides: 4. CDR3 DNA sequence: TGCAGCGTTGAAGTAATTAGCGGGGAGACCCAGTACTTC. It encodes CSVEVISGETQYF.

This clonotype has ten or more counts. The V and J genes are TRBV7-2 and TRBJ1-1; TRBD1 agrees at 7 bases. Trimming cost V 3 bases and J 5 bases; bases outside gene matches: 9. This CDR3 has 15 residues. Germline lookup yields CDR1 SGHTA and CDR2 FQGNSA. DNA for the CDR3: TGTGCCAGCAGCTTCGACAGGGCTTCGAGAACTGAAGCTTTCTTT. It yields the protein CASSFDRASRTEAFF.

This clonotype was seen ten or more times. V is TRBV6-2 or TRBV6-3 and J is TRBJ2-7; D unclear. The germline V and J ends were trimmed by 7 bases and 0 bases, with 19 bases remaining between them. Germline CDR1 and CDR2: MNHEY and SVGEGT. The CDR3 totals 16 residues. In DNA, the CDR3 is TGTGCCAGCACCTATGGACCCCAAACTAACTCCTACGAGCAGTACTTC. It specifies CASTYGPQTNSYEQYF.

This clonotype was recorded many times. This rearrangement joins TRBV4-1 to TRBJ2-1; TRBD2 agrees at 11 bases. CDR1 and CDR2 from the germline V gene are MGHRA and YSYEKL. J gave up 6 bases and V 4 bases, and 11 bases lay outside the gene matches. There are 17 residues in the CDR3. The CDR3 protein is CASSPLMTSGAGNEQFF. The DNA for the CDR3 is TGCGCCAGCAGCCCCCTGATGACTAGCGGGGCCGGCAATGAGCAGTTCTTC.

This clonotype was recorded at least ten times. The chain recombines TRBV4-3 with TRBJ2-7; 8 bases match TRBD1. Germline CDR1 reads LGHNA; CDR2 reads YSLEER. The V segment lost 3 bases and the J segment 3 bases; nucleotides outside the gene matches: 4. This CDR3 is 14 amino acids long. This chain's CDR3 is CASSHRTGSYEQYF. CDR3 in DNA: TGCGCCAGCAGCCACCGGACAGGGAGCTACGAGCAGTACTTC.

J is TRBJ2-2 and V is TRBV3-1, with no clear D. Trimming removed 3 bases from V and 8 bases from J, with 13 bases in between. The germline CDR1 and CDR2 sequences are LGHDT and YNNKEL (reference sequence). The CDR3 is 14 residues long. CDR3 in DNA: TGTGCCAGCAGCCAGGTCGTGCCGGAGGGGGAGCTGTTTTTT. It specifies CASSQVVPEGELFF.

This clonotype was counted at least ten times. CDR3 in DNA: TGCAGGGCAACAGGGGCTGACTATGGCTACACCTTC. It encodes CRATGADYGYTF. The chain joins TRBV20-1 to TRBJ1-2; 7 positions match TRBD1. This CDR3 spans 12 amino acids. Germline values: CDR1 DFQATT, CDR2 SNEGSKA (reference sequence).

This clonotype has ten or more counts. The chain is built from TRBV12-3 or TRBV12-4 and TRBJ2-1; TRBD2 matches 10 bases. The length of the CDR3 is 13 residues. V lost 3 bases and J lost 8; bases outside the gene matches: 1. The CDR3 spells CASSLGTSDEQFF. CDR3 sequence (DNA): TGTGCCAGCAGTTTGGGGACTAGCGATGAGCAGTTCTTC.

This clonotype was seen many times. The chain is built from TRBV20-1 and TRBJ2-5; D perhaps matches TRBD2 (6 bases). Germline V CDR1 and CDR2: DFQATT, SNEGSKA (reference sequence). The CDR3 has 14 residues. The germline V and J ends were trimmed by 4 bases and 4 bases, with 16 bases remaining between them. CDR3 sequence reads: CSATANLGGETQYF. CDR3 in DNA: TGCAGTGCTACTGCGAACTTGGGGGGAGAGACCCAGTACTTC.

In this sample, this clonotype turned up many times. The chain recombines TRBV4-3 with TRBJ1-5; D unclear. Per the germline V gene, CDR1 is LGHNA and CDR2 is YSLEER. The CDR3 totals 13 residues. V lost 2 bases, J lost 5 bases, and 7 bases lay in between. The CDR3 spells CASSQSQDQPQHF. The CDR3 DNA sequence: TGCGCCAGCAGCCAAAGCCAGGATCAGCCCCAGCATTTT.

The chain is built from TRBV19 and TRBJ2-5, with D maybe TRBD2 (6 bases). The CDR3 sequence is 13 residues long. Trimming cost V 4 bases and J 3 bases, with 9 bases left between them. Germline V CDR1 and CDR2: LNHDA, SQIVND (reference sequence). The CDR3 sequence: CASSTTREETQYF. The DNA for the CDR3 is TGTGCCAGTAGTACGACTAGAGAAGAGACCCAGTACTTC.

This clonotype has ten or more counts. Here the CDR3 reads CSVEDWGELFF. CDR3 nucleotides: TGCAGCGTTGAAGACTGGGGGGAGCTGTTTTTT. The chain combines TRBV29-1 with TRBJ2-2, with D unresolved. Trimming took 0 bases from V and 8 from J, leaving 4 bases between them. This CDR3 comprises 11 residues. From germline, CDR1 is SQVTM and CDR2 ANQGSEA.

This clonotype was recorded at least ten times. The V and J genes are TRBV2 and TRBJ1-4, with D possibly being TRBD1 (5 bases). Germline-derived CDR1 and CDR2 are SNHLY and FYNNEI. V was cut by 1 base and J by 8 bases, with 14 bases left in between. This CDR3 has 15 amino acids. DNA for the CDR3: TGTGCCAGCAGTGAAGGGCAGGGAAGAAGCGAAAAACTGTTTTTT. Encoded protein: CASSEGQGRSEKLFF.

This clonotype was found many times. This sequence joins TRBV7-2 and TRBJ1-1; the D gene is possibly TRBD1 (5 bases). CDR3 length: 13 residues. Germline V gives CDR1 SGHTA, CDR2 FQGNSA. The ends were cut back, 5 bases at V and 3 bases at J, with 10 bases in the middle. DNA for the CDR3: TGTGCCAGCAGCCCAGTAGGGGACACTGAAGCTTTCTTT. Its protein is CASSPVGDTEAFF.

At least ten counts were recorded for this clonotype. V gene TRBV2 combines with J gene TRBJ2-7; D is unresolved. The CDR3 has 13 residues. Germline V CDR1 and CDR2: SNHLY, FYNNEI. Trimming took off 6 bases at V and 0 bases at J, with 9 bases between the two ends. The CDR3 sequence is CASSGSVSYEQYF. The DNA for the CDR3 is TGTGCCAGCAGCGGCAGCGTCTCCTACGAGCAGTACTTC.

The CDR3, as DNA: TGTGCCAGCAGTTACGGAGGGAATGGCTACACCTTC. Translating gives CASSYGGNGYTF. V and J are TRBV6-5 and TRBJ1-2, with D uncertain. CDR1 and CDR2 from the germline V gene are MNHEY and SVGAGI. The V end was cut by 2 bases, the J end by 6 bases, with 7 bases between. This CDR3 contains 12 residues.

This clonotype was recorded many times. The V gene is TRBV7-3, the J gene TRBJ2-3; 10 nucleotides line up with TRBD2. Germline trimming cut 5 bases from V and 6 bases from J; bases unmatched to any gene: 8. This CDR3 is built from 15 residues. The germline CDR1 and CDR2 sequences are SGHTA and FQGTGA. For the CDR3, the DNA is TGTGCCAGCAGCCCCACTAGCGGGGTTTCGGATACGCAGTATTTT. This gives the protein CASSPTSGVSDTQYF.

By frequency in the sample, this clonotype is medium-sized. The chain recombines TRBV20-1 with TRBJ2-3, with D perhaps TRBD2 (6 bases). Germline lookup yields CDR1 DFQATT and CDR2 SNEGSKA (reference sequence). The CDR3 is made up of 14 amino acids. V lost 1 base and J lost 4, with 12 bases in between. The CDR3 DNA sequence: TGCAGTGCTAGAGCTCCGACTAGTGCAGATACGCAGTATTTT. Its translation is CSARAPTSADTQYF.

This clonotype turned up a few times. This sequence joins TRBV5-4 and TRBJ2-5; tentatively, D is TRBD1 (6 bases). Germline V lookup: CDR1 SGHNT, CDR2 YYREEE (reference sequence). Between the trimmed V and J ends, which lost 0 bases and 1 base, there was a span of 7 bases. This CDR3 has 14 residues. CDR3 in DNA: TGTGCCAGCAGCTTGGCAGGGGCCCAAGAGACCCAGTACTTC. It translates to CASSLAGAQETQYF. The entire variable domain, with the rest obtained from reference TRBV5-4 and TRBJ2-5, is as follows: ETGVTQSPTHLIKTRGQQVTLRCSSQSGHNTVSWYQQALGQGPQFIFQYYREEENGRGNFPPRFSGLQFPNYSSELNVNALELDDSALYLCASSLAGAQETQYFGPGTRLLVL.

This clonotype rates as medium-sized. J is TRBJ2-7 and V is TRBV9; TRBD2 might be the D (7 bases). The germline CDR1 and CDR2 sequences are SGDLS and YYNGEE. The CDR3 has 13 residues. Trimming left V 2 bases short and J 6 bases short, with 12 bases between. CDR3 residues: CASSVGGGGEQYF. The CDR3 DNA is TGTGCCAGCAGCGTGGGCGGGGGCGGCGAGCAGTACTTC. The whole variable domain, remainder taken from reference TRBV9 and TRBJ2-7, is DSGVTQTPKHLITATGQRVTLRCSPRSGDLSVYWYQQSLDQGLQFLIQYYNGEERAKGNILERFSAQQFPDLHSELNLSSLELGDSALYFCASSVGGGGEQYFGPGTRLTVT.

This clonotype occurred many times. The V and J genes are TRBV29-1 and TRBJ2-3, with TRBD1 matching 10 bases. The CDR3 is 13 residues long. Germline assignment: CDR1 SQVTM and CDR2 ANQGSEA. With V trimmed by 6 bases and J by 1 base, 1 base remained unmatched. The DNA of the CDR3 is TGCAGCGTGGGGACAGGGGGCACAGATACGCAGTATTTT. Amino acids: CSVGTGGTDTQYF.

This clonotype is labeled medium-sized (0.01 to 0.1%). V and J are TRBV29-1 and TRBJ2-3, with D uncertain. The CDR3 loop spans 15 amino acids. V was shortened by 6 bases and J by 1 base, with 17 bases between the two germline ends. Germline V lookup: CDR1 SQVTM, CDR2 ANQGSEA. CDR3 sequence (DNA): TGCAGCGTGGGGTCGAGTAATGGAGGCACAGATACGCAGTATTTT. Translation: CSVGSSNGGTDTQYF.